This T cell receptor beta chain was profiled in a study of cytomegalovirus exposure and HLA in healthy donors. Study-wide background: Counted in an early data release were roughly 81 million unique TCRs from HLA-typed donors. Study outcomes and limitations: The dataset shows that most TCR sequences were rare, while some public TCRs occurred in many donors. TCR association rates varied by HLA locus in a later analysis, with DRB1 highest and HLA-C lowest. The study listed 150 to 200 cytomegalovirus-associated TCR beta chains.

13 Jbeta primers and 60 Vbeta primers were used for the PCR. The method was immunoSEQ multiplex PCR; TCRdb's version includes in-frame clones alone and lacks a portion of them. Among about 68,000 clones listed, 81% were seen once. This CDR3 spans 17 amino acids. V shed 0 bases, J shed 10 bases, and the junction held 12 bases outside the gene matches. Germline lookup yields CDR1 SGHRS and CDR2 YFSETQ. Of note for this clone: Its antigen is still unknown.

Sequencing was carried out using PBMCs. This sequence was found in a human donor in good health. The V gene is TRBV5-1, the J gene TRBJ1-6; 8 positions agree with TRBD1. CDR3 sequence: CASSLVRQGARVSPLHF. In DNA form, the CDR3 reads TGCGCCAGCAGCTTGGTTCGGCAGGGGGCGCGAGTCTCACCCCTCCACTTT.